Here is one T cell receptor (beta chain) with its context. V gave up 6 bases and J gave up 8 bases, with 22 bases separating them. The germline CDR1 and CDR2 sequences are MDHEN and SYDVKM. The CDR3 extends over 16 amino acids. The data originate from a study of blood T cell repertoires in COVID-19. The wider study: Sources were T cells, B-cell-depleted T cells, or PBMCs; the material itself was cDNA or gDNA.

Sequencing was performed with immunoSEQ multiplex PCR; in TCRdb, only in-frame clones are kept and a portion is missing. The table records 100,000 to 150,000 clones, around nine tenths of them present only once. The sample taken for sequencing was peripheral blood. The chain has TRBV28 and TRBJ1-4, with D perhaps TRBD1 (5 bases). This sequence originates from a woman in her 70s with COVID-19, enrolled during active disease. The CDR3 bases are TGTGCCAGCAGGGGGCGCAAGGGTATCTCAAGCGAAAAACTGTTTTTT. Translating it yields CASRGRKGISSEKLFF.